This T cell receptor (beta chain) comes out of a study of blood T cell repertoires in COVID-19. At the level of the study: Sites across the United States, Italy and Spain contributed samples from acute and convalescent COVID-19. PBMCs, B-cell-depleted T cells, or T cells were the source of the cDNA or gDNA that made up the material.

Under the authors' procedure: Amplification of reference gene primers was used by the study to estimate nucleated cell counts. This table comes from immunoSEQ multiplex PCR, and its TCRdb copy is limited to in-frame clones, with some not included. V and J calls and clone size are given by that table; D and trimming were obtained from the DNA. The sample contains about 64,000 clones, 70% to 90% of which appear only once. The sequencing input was peripheral blood. This sequence was found in a man between 65 and 85 years old with acute or convalescent COVID-19.

This CDR3 is CASSRFTRSSYNSPLHF. The CDR3 region has the DNA TGTGCCAGCAGTAGATTTACCAGAAGCTCCTATAATTCACCCCTCCACTTT. V usage is TRBV28 and J usage is TRBJ1-6; D not certain. The germline V gene has CDR1 MDHEN and CDR2 SYDVKM. Trimming took 5 bases from V and 0 from J, leaving 14 bases between them. This CDR3 is 17 amino acids long.